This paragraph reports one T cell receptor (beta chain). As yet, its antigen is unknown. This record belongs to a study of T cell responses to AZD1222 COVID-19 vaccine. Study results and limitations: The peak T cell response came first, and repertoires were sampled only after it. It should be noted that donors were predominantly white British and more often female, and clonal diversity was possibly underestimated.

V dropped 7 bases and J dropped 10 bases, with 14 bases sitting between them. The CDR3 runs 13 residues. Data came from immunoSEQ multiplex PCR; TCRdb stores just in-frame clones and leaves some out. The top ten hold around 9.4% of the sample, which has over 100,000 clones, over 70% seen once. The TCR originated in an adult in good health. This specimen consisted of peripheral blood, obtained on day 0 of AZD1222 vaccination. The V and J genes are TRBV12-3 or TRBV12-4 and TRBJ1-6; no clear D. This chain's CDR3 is CASKLDPGSPLHF. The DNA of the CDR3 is TGTGCCAGCAAGCTAGACCCTGGGTCACCCCTCCACTTT.